The sequence of this T cell receptor (beta chain) was determined in a study of T cells in Graves' hyperthyroidism and ophthalmopathy. V dropped 1 base and J dropped 2 bases, with 9 bases sitting between them. Germline lookup yields CDR1 SEHNR and CDR2 FQNEAQ (reference sequence). The CDR3 extends over 15 amino acids. Amplification of TCR beta CDR3 regions was performed using RNA transcripts as template. When the TCR CDR3 underwent first-round RT-PCR, the HTBI primer set was used. TCRdb reanalysed the multiplex PCR reads using MiXCR and keeps one entry per CDR3 protein. The table has about 180,000 distinct CDR3 sequences, about 18% seen once. In this sample, this clonotype turned up many times.

The gene calls are TRBV7-9 and TRBJ1-5; D might be TRBD1 (5 bases). The TCR comes from a woman in her fifties or sixties with Graves' hyperthyroidism. What was sequenced was blood. CDR3 nucleotide sequence: TGTGCCAGCAGCTTAGGTGGCAGGGGCAATCAGCCCCAGCATTTT. Its protein product is CASSLGGRGNQPQHF.